A single sample gave rise to the 25 T cell receptor beta chains below, sequenced in a study of blood T cell repertoires in COVID-19. Only in-frame clones appear in the TCRdb table, and some are missing; sequencing was by immunoSEQ multiplex PCR. The table has hundreds of thousands of clones, roughly 80% seen once. Sequences were obtained from peripheral blood. The receptors shown here come from a woman of 80 years or more with acute or convalescent COVID-19.

V usage is TRBV5-1 and J usage is TRBJ2-5; TRBD2 matches 7 bases. CDR1 and CDR2 from the germline V gene are SGHRS and YFSETQ. V lost 0 bases and J lost 5; bases outside the gene matches: 4. The CDR3 runs to 14 residues. CDR3 bases: TGCGCCAGCAGCTTGGCCGGGGGAGGGGAGACCCAGTACTTC. This gives the protein CASSLAGGGETQYF.

The V and J genes are TRBV6-1 and TRBJ2-3; TRBD2 agrees at 10 bases. This CDR3 spans 16 amino acids. Germline lookup yields CDR1 MNHNS and CDR2 SASEGT. The junction had 10 bases not matched to a gene; V was cut back by 4 bases and J by 6 bases. As DNA, the CDR3 is TGTGCCAGCAGTGCGGGAAGCGGGAGGGCCTGGGATACGCAGTATTTT. Protein: CASSAGSGRAWDTQYF.

Concerning this clone itself: Other DNA sequences in this specimen translate into the identical CDR3. V and J are TRBV3-1 (or the pseudogene TRBV3-2) and TRBJ1-6, with D possibly being TRBD1 (6 bases). The V end lost 1 base, the J end lost 8 bases, and 9 bases lay between the germline ends. Germline V lookup: CDR1 LGHDT, CDR2 YNNKEL (reference sequence). This CDR3 is 14 amino acids long. CDR3 bases: TGTGCCAGCAGCCAAGCACAGGGCTATTCACCCCTCCACTTT. It specifies CASSQAQGYSPLHF.

The genes are TRBV28 and TRBJ1-2; D may be TRBD1 (5 bases). Germline V gives CDR1 MDHEN, CDR2 SYDVKM. This CDR3 contains 15 residues. The ends were cut back, 6 bases at V and 7 bases at J, with 21 bases in the middle. The CDR3 here is CASRSRVTGVGGYTF. CDR3 coding DNA: TGTGCCAGCAGAAGTAGAGTAACGGGGGTTGGTGGCTACACCTTC.

J is TRBJ2-5 and V is TRBV12-3 or TRBV12-4; no firm D call. The CDR3 length is 12 residues. The germline V and J ends were trimmed by 4 bases and 5 bases, with 8 bases remaining between them. CDR3: CASSSYGETQYF. CDR3 DNA: TGTGCCAGCAGTTCCTACGGGGAGACCCAGTACTTC.

The rearrangement joins TRBV28 to TRBJ1-2; 8 nucleotides align to TRBD1. CDR1 and CDR2 from the germline V gene are MDHEN and SYDVKM. With 3 bases clipped from V and 7 bases from J, the junction kept 10 bases outside the gene matches. The CDR3 covers 15 residues. The CDR3 DNA follows: TGTGCCAGCAGTTTCGGACAGGGTCGGCTTGGTGGCTACACCTTC. It translates to CASSFGQGRLGGYTF.

This sequence joins TRBV7-8 and TRBJ1-1, with D perhaps TRBD1 (6 bases). V was shortened by 1 base and J by 5 bases, with 20 bases between the two germline ends. The CDR3 is 17 residues long. CDR1 is SGHVS, CDR2 FQNEAQ, per germline. DNA of the CDR3: TGTGCCAGCAGCTTAGGTCGGCGGTCAGGGGCGGTTACTGAAGCTTTCTTT. Translating gives CASSLGRRSGAVTEAFF.

This chain connects TRBV9 to TRBJ2-3, with 11 nucleotides matching TRBD2. Germline V gene lookup returns CDR1 SGDLS and CDR2 YYNGEE. The CDR3 has 12 residues. Losses at the gene ends were 2 bases for V and 10 bases for J; bases not matched to a gene: 0. CDR3 protein: CASSVSGGAQYF. CDR3 bases: TGTGCCAGCAGCGTTAGCGGGGGGGCGCAGTATTTT.

The chain employs TRBV5-5 and TRBJ1-2; 8 bases match TRBD1. Germline trimming cut 4 bases from V and 0 bases from J; bases unmatched to any gene: 8. CDR1 and CDR2 from the germline V gene are SGHKS and YYEKEE (reference sequence). CDR3 size: 16 residues. The CDR3 coding sequence is TGTGCCAGCAGCCTAGCAGCGGGACAGGCTAACTATGGCTACACCTTC. This encodes CASSLAAGQANYGYTF.

This chain connects TRBV19 to TRBJ2-1; 11 bases are a match to TRBD2. CDR3 length: 19 residues. Unmatched junction bases numbered 18, after V lost 4 bases and J lost 7 bases. The germline gives CDR1 LNHDA, CDR2 SQIVND (reference sequence). The CDR3 reads CASSTEGLADFWGGNEQFF. The CDR3 DNA reads TGTGCCAGTAGTACTGAGGGACTAGCGGATTTCTGGGGGGGTAATGAGCAGTTCTTC.

The gene calls are TRBV18 and TRBJ2-5; D may be TRBD1 (7 bases). The germline V and J ends were trimmed by 2 bases and 10 bases, with 20 bases remaining between them. Germline V gene lookup returns CDR1 KGHSH and CDR2 LQKENI. This CDR3 region has 15 residues. CDR3 bases: TGTGCCAGCTCACCAGTTGGCGGGACAGACGTTAACCAGTACTTC. Translating it yields CASSPVGGTDVNQYF. The variable domain in full, completed from reference TRBV18 and TRBJ2-5, reads NAGVMQNPRHLVRRRGQEARLRCSPMKGHSHVYWYRQLPEEGLKFMVYLQKENIIDESGMPKERFSAEFPKEGPSILRIQQVVRGDSAAYFCASSPVGGTDVNQYFGPGTRLLVL.

The V and J genes are TRBV2 and TRBJ2-1; 10 bases fit TRBD1. Germline loops: CDR1 SNHLY, CDR2 FYNNEI. CDR3 length: 16 amino acids. J was trimmed by 0 bases and V by 6 bases; bases with no gene match: 5. CDR3 in amino acids: CASRHRTGGSYNEQFF. The CDR3 region has the DNA TGTGCCAGCAGGCACCGGACAGGGGGCTCCTACAATGAGCAGTTCTTC.

The chain employs TRBV5-1 and TRBJ2-3; 10 nucleotides line up with TRBD2. Germline CDR1 SGHRS, CDR2 YFSETQ. J lost 3 bases, V lost 6 bases, and 10 bases had no gene match. The CDR3 runs to 16 residues. The CDR3 nucleotides read TGCGCCAGCATGAGCGGGAGGGCCGGGGCAACAGATACGCAGTATTTT. Its protein is CASMSGRAGATDTQYF.

The rearrangement links TRBV2 to TRBJ1-5; 7 bases align to TRBD1. The length of the CDR3 is 16 residues. The junction had 8 bases not matched to a gene; V was cut back by 6 bases and J by 0 bases. Germline values: CDR1 SNHLY, CDR2 FYNNEI. CDR3 loop: CASSRTGRDSNQPQHF. CDR3 in DNA: TGTGCCAGCAGCCGGACAGGCAGGGATAGCAATCAGCCCCAGCATTTT. Supplemented by reference TRBV2 and TRBJ1-5, the full variable domain reads EPEVTQTPSHQVTQMGQEVILRCVPISNHLYFYWYRQILGQKVEFLVSFYNNEISEKSEIFDDQFSVERPDGSNFTLKIRSTKLEDSAMYFCASSRTGRDSNQPQHFGDGTRLSIL.

The gene calls are TRBV5-1 and TRBJ2-3; TRBD2 agrees at 10 bases. The length of the CDR3 is 17 residues. J was trimmed by 3 bases and V by 4 bases; bases with no gene match: 11. Germline CDR1 SGHRS, CDR2 YFSETQ. In DNA, the CDR3 is TGCGCCAGCAGCCCCCGTGATCGAGCGGGAGGGACAGATACGCAGTATTTT. Residues: CASSPRDRAGGTDTQYF.

The V and J genes are TRBV6-1 and TRBJ1-5; 7 positions match TRBD1. V was pared by 4 bases and J by 1 base, with 7 bases of the junction left unmatched. The CDR3 sequence is 16 residues long. Germline V gene data show CDR1 as MNHNS and CDR2 as SASEGT. CDR3 loop: CASSVSQGMSNQPQHF. DNA for the CDR3: TGTGCCAGCAGTGTTTCACAGGGGATGAGCAATCAGCCCCAGCATTTT.

The chain has TRBV20-1 and TRBJ1-5; D may be TRBD1 (5 bases). Trimming took off 3 bases at V and 7 bases at J, with 13 bases between the two ends. CDR3 size: 13 residues. The V gene's germline CDR1 is DFQATT and CDR2 SNEGSKA (reference sequence). The CDR3 region is CSASLGLGQPQHF. The CDR3 nucleotides are TGCAGTGCTAGTCTGGGGCTGGGGCAGCCCCAGCATTTT.

This clone was counted a few times. The V gene is TRBV19, the J gene TRBJ2-3, with a tentative D call TRBD1 (5 bases). CDR1 is LNHDA, CDR2 SQIVND, per germline (reference sequence). V was cut by 4 bases and J by 3 bases, with 5 bases left in between. The CDR3 has 12 residues. The CDR3, as DNA: TGTGCCAGTAGTAAGGGGACAGATACGCAGTATTTT. Translation: CASSKGTDTQYF.

The CDR3 bases are TGCGCCAGCAGAGGAGGAAACATTCAGTACTTC. This sequence encodes CASRGGNIQYF. The rearrangement joins TRBV10-2 to TRBJ2-4, with a possible D match to TRBD2 (5 bases). CDR3 length: 11 amino acids. CDR1 WSHSY and CDR2 SAAADI come from the germline V gene. The V end lost 6 bases, the J end lost 6 bases, and 6 bases lay between the germline ends.

Points on this clone: Additional DNA sequences in this sample encode the identical CDR3. The rearrangement links TRBV5-6 to TRBJ2-5; 7 bases agree with TRBD2. Germline V gene lookup returns CDR1 SGHDT and CDR2 YYEEEE. The CDR3 runs to 14 residues. Losses at the gene ends were 1 base for V and 4 bases for J; bases not matched to a gene: 4. The CDR3 sequence: CASSLRAGLETQYF. CDR3 in DNA: TGTGCCAGCAGCTTGAGAGCGGGGTTAGAGACCCAGTACTTC.

This chain connects TRBV19 to TRBJ2-3; 11 bases are shared with TRBD2. V lost 5 bases, J lost 2 bases, and 6 bases stayed unmatched. The CDR3 consists of 16 residues. Germline assignment: CDR1 LNHDA and CDR2 SQIVND (reference sequence). The CDR3 region is CASSPGTSGFTDTQYF. The DNA for the CDR3 is TGTGCCAGTAGTCCAGGGACTAGCGGATTCACAGATACGCAGTATTTT.

This chain uses TRBV18 with TRBJ1-2; D is unresolved. V lost 0 bases and J 3 bases, leaving 11 bases between the germline ends. CDR1 and CDR2 (germline): KGHSH, LQKENI. This CDR3 is 15 amino acids long. CDR3 coding DNA: TGTGCCAGCTCACCACCGGGCAGGTCGGACTATGGCTACACCTTC. Translation: CASSPPGRSDYGYTF.

This clone was detected ten times or more. The CDR3 coding sequence is TGCGCCAGCAGTCTCACCGGTGCGGGAAACAATGAGCAGTTCTTC. Translation gives CASSLTGAGNNEQFF. The V call is TRBV5-1, the J call TRBJ2-1; TRBD2 is a possible D gene (6 bases). Trimming took off 5 bases at V and 5 bases at J, with 17 bases between the two ends. The CDR3 is 15 residues long. CDR1 is SGHRS, CDR2 YFSETQ, per germline.

CDR3 in amino acids: CASSVGVAPQETQYF. CDR3 sequence (DNA): TGTGCCAGCAGCGTAGGAGTAGCTCCCCAAGAGACCCAGTACTTC. The rearrangement links TRBV9 to TRBJ2-5; D is undetermined. V lost 0 bases and J 1 base, leaving 10 bases between the germline ends. This CDR3 has 15 amino acids. CDR1 is SGDLS and CDR2 is YYNGEE in the germline V gene.

This clone was recorded many times. The chain recombines TRBV6-6 with TRBJ1-6; D possibly corresponds to TRBD1 (6 bases). Per the germline V gene, CDR1 is MNHNY and CDR2 is SVGAGI (reference sequence). V shed 4 bases and J shed 6 bases, with 16 bases lying between them. CDR3 length: 16 amino acids. CDR3 loop: CASSSPGDTRNSPLHF. CDR3 DNA sequence: TGTGCCAGCAGTTCGCCTGGGGACACGCGTAATTCACCCCTCCACTTT.